The 14 T cell receptor beta chains presented below share a single source sample, sequenced in a study of T cells in Graves' hyperthyroidism and ophthalmopathy. Amplification yielded TCR beta CDR3 regions, with RNA transcripts as the source. Carried out on the TCR CDR3, a first-round RT-PCR used the HTBI primer set. TCRdb reanalysed the multiplex PCR reads using MiXCR and keeps one entry per CDR3 protein. The sample yields 150,000 or so distinct CDR3 sequences, approximately 20% seen once. Source material: blood. The source of these receptors is a woman between 45 and 65 years old with Graves' hyperthyroidism that later progressed to Graves' ophthalmopathy.

The CDR3 loop is CASSLELLPPKNIQYF. For the CDR3, the DNA is TGTGCCAGCAGCTTAGAATTATTGCCCCCCAAAAACATTCAGTACTTC. The chain uses TRBV11-2 and TRBJ2-4; D is ambiguous. Germline CDR1 SGHAT, CDR2 FQNNGV. The CDR3 runs to 16 residues. Deletions cut 0 bases from V and 2 bases from J, with 11 bases between.

This clonotype was recorded many times. The V call is TRBV20-1, the J call TRBJ2-7; weak D call: TRBD1 (6 bases). CDR3 size: 12 residues. The V gene's germline CDR1 is DFQATT and CDR2 SNEGSKA (reference sequence). The V and J ends lost 4 bases and 4 bases respectively, with 11 bases between them. The CDR3 loop is CSANEQGYEQYF. The CDR3 DNA is TGCAGTGCTAACGAACAGGGATACGAGCAGTACTTC.

This clonotype was detected many times. The V call is TRBV30, the J call TRBJ2-7, with 9 bases identical to TRBD2. Germline V lookup: CDR1 GTSNPN, CDR2 SVGIG (reference sequence). V was pared by 6 bases and J by 3 bases, with 12 bases of the junction left unmatched. This CDR3 comprises 15 residues. The DNA for the CDR3 is TGTGCCTGTGCTGCTCCTAGCGGGATTGTCTACGAGCAGTACTTC. It codes for CACAAPSGIVYEQYF. Complete variable domain (other parts from reference TRBV30 and TRBJ2-7): SQTIHQWPATLVQPVGSPLSLECTVEGTSNPNLYWYRQAAGRGLQLLFYSVGIGQISSEVPQNLSASRPQDRQFILSSKKLLLSDSGFYLCACAAPSGIVYEQYFGPGTRLTVT.

This clonotype was seen at least ten times. V gene TRBV20-1 combines with J gene TRBJ2-7, with D possibly being TRBD2 (5 bases). With 3 bases removed from V and 2 bases from J, the gap between germline ends came to 14 bases. The length of the CDR3 is 14 residues. Germline CDR1 and CDR2: DFQATT and SNEGSKA (reference sequence). The DNA for the CDR3 is TGCAGTGCTAGTTTTTCGCGGGCCGCCTACGAGCAGTACTTC. It encodes CSASFSRAAYEQYF.

This rearrangement joins TRBV29-1 to TRBJ1-1; TRBD1 is a possible D gene (5 bases). Deletions cut 7 bases from V and 4 bases from J, with 16 bases between. CDR1 is SQVTM and CDR2 is ANQGSEA in the germline V gene. The CDR3 has 13 amino acids. CDR3 nucleotide sequence: TGCAGCGCTACTCCCGGGGGACCCACTGAAGCTTTCTTT. The encoded protein is CSATPGGPTEAFF.

The rearrangement uses TRBV5-5 and TRBJ1-1; D is uncertain. Per the germline V gene, CDR1 is SGHKS and CDR2 is YYEKEE (reference sequence). The CDR3 covers 13 residues. V was clipped by 4 bases and J by 1 base, with 8 bases between them. The DNA of the CDR3 is TGTGCCAGCAGCCGAAAGGAGAACACTGAAGCTTTCTTT. The encoded protein is CASSRKENTEAFF.

This clonotype has only a few counts. The chain recombines TRBV5-1 with TRBJ2-6; TRBD2 agrees at 7 bases. Germline CDR1 SGHRS, CDR2 YFSETQ. The V and J ends lost 0 bases and 2 bases, in that order; junction bases with no gene match: 8. The CDR3 is made up of 18 amino acids. In DNA, the CDR3 is TGCGCCAGCAGCTTGGCCGGGGGAGGGGTTCCTGGGGCCAACGTCCTGACTTTC. Amino acid sequence: CASSLAGGGVPGANVLTF.

This sequence joins TRBV5-8 and TRBJ2-7; TRBD1 matches at 7 bases. Germline V lookup: CDR1 SGHTS, CDR2 YDEGEE. The V segment lost 6 bases and the J segment 4 bases; nucleotides outside the gene matches: 7. The CDR3 loop spans 13 amino acids. The CDR3 is CASNVDRDYEQYF. Here the CDR3 DNA reads TGTGCCAGCAACGTCGACAGGGATTACGAGCAGTACTTC.

The rearrangement joins TRBV27 to TRBJ1-6; D possibly corresponds to TRBD1 (5 bases). The germline gives CDR1 MNHEY, CDR2 SMNVEV (reference sequence). V lost 9 bases and J lost 10, with 16 bases in between. The CDR3 contains 13 residues. The CDR3: CASTPGPGSPLHF. The DNA of the CDR3 is TGTGCCAGTACCCCCGGGCCAGGGTCACCCCTCCACTTT.

This clonotype showed up many times. The chain carries TRBV6-2 or TRBV6-3 and TRBJ2-2; no firm D call. CDR3 length: 16 residues. The germline V and J ends were trimmed by 6 bases and 2 bases, with 16 bases remaining between them. The germline V gene has CDR1 MNHEY and CDR2 SVGEGT. CDR3 sequence: CASRSPSARNTGELFF. CDR3 DNA: TGTGCCAGCAGATCCCCCTCGGCGAGAAACACCGGGGAGCTGTTTTTT.

This clonotype appeared a few times. The rearrangement uses TRBV19 and TRBJ1-1; D is possibly TRBD1 (5 bases). The V gene's germline CDR1 is LNHDA and CDR2 SQIVND (reference sequence). Between the trimmed V and J ends, which lost 7 bases and 0 bases, there was a span of 15 bases. This CDR3 comprises 15 residues. As DNA, the CDR3 is TGTGCCAGTACTGATTTGGGGCGGTTGAACACTGAAGCTTTCTTT. Translation gives CASTDLGRLNTEAFF.

This chain uses TRBV12-3 or TRBV12-4 with TRBJ2-3; TRBD1 aligns across 8 bases. V was pared by 6 bases and J by 0 bases, with 5 bases of the junction left unmatched. The CDR3 is made up of 15 amino acids. CDR3 sequence: CASRRTGTSTDTQYF. The CDR3 nucleotides read TGTGCCAGCAGGCGGACAGGGACTAGCACAGATACGCAGTATTTT.

This clonotype has a handful of counts. This rearrangement joins TRBV20-1 to TRBJ2-2; 8 nucleotides match TRBD2. This CDR3 contains 14 residues. Germline lookup yields CDR1 DFQATT and CDR2 SNEGSKA (reference sequence). The V and J ends lost 6 bases and 2 bases, in that order; junction bases with no gene match: 5. The CDR3 coding sequence is TGCAGTGCCAGAAGCGGGGGCAACACCGGGGAGCTGTTTTTT. Protein: CSARSGGNTGELFF.

This clonotype came up many times. The CDR3 is CASSPLSSGSHEQYF. As DNA, the CDR3 is TGTGCCAGCAGTCCTTTGTCTAGCGGGAGCCACGAGCAGTACTTC. The chain combines TRBV2 with TRBJ2-7; 10 nucleotides align to TRBD2. The CDR3 is 15 amino acids. V was pared by 5 bases and J by 5 bases, with 9 bases of the junction left unmatched. Germline loops: CDR1 SNHLY, CDR2 FYNNEI.